The T cell receptor (beta chain) described here comes from a study of blood T cell repertoires in COVID-19. Study overall: Samples came from the United States, Italy and Spain, spanning acute and convalescent COVID-19. From T cells, B-cell-depleted T cells, or PBMCs came the material, which was cDNA or gDNA.

Trimming cost V 2 bases and J 4 bases, with 17 bases left between them. Germline-derived CDR1 and CDR2 are PRHDT and FYEKMQ (reference sequence). CDR3 length: 16 residues. The method was immunoSEQ multiplex PCR; TCRdb's version includes in-frame clones alone and lacks a portion of them. The table records under 250,000 clones, roughly 85% of them present only once. Followed over time, Seattle patients had been enrolled while infection was active. This clone was counted a few times. J is TRBJ2-5 and V is TRBV13, with D unclear. This receptor was taken from a man between 45 and 60 years old with COVID-19, enrolled during active disease. Sequenced: peripheral blood. The CDR3 DNA reads TGTGCCAGCAGCTTATCTGGGCCTGGCGCCCGAGAGACCCAGTACTTC. This translates into CASSLSGPGARETQYF.